This is a list of T cell receptor beta chains from one sample in a study of T cells expressing NK-cell markers. One entry per CDR3 protein, without DNA, is what TCRdb gives after re-calling the 5' RACE reads. The table lists more than 400,000 distinct CDR3 sequences. Sequenced: blood T cells: a sorted CD56 or NKG2C T cell subset, CD4+ or CD8+ T cells, or bulk PBMC T cells (not recorded which). Source of these receptors: a woman aged 18 to 75 in good health. The CDR3 runs from the conserved cysteine through the conserved F or W.

j_call: TRBJ1-5; v_call: TRBV6-2/TRBV6-3; cdr3_aa: CASTISAARGQPQHF
j_call: TRBJ2-5; v_call: TRBV5-4; cdr3_aa: CASSWMSGRGQETQYF
j_call: TRBJ2-1; v_call: TRBV28; cdr3_aa: CASRVEGSSYNEQFF
j_call: TRBJ1-2; v_call: TRBV30; cdr3_aa: CAWSAVRTGSRYTF
j_call: TRBJ2-3; v_call: TRBV6-2/TRBV6-3; cdr3_aa: CASSKELSTDTQYF
j_call: TRBJ1-2; v_call: TRBV7-2; cdr3_aa: CASSFRQGASDYGYTF
j_call: TRBJ2-1; v_call: TRBV11-2; cdr3_aa: CASSVVGGSSYNEQFF
j_call: TRBJ2-7; v_call: TRBV20-1; cdr3_aa: CSATRGAYEQYF
j_call: TRBJ1-1; v_call: TRBV12-3/TRBV12-4; cdr3_aa: CASSLDRVLAFF
j_call: TRBJ2-6; v_call: TRBV28; cdr3_aa: CASSWTAGANVLTF
j_call: TRBJ1-6; v_call: TRBV6-5; cdr3_aa: CASSYVTGIGSPLHF
j_call: TRBJ2-1; v_call: TRBV5-1; cdr3_aa: CASSSTRSEQFF
j_call: TRBJ2-1; v_call: TRBV9; cdr3_aa: CASGPWDRPYNEQFF
j_call: TRBJ2-4; v_call: TRBV12-3/TRBV12-4; cdr3_aa: CASSPGTDYGIQYF